The next 32 T cell receptor beta chains were all read from a single sample in a study of response to subunit inactivated influenza vaccine. TCRdb processed the RT-PCR reads anew with MiXCR; each CDR3 protein has one entry. Among some 550,000 distinct CDR3 sequences listed, around 21% were seen once. The same sample was also studied in work on T cells expressing NK-cell markers. As that study records: In generating TCR beta cDNA, 5'RACE template switching with UMIs was used.

The sequences come from CD4+ T cells sorted from PBMCs, collected 12 days after vaccination. All receptors come from a man aged 50-59 years who received an inactivated influenza vaccine.

The V and J genes are TRBV6-2 or TRBV6-3 and TRBJ2-2; 7 bases are shared with TRBD2. Trimming cost V 6 bases and J 4 bases; bases outside gene matches: 11. This CDR3 is built from 16 residues. The germline V gene encodes CDR1 MNHEY and CDR2 SVGEGT. The CDR3 protein is CASRSLGAGVTGELFF. CDR3 nucleotides: TGTGCCAGCAGATCTCTAGGGGCGGGAGTCACCGGGGAGCTGTTTTTT.

The chain joins TRBV15 to TRBJ2-5; 8 bases map to TRBD2. CDR3 length: 14 amino acids. After removal of 4 bases from V and 7 bases from J, the junction contained 8 bases not matched to a gene. Looked up from germline, CDR1 is LNHNV and CDR2 is YYDKDF (reference sequence). The CDR3 DNA reads TGTGCCACCAGCACTCTAGCGGGCCCCGGGACCCAGTACTTC. Its translation: CATSTLAGPGTQYF.

This clonotype was picked up a small number of times. The chain recombines TRBV29-1 with TRBJ2-2; D may be TRBD1 (6 bases). The CDR3 covers 12 residues. Germline V gene lookup returns CDR1 SQVTM and CDR2 ANQGSEA. V gave up 7 bases and J gave up 4 bases, with 10 bases separating them. The CDR3 is CSGRQATGELFF. Here the CDR3 DNA reads TGCAGCGGAAGACAGGCCACCGGGGAGCTGTTTTTT.

This clonotype has more than one count but fewer than ten. The gene calls are TRBV12-3 or TRBV12-4 and TRBJ2-1; D unclear. The CDR3 length is 12 residues. V lost 7 bases to trimming and J lost 7 bases, with 11 bases between them. The CDR3 nucleotides are TGTGCCAGCACCTTTATGGGTAATGAGCAGTTCTTC. Its protein product is CASTFMGNEQFF.

The chain carries TRBV25-1 and TRBJ2-6; D uncertain. The CDR3 length is 15 residues. Trimming shortened V by 3 bases and J by 0 bases, and 6 bases separated the two germline ends. In germline, CDR1 is MGHDK, CDR2 SYGVNS. CDR3 nucleotides: TGTGCCAGCAGTGATCGGAGCTCTGGGGCCAACGTCCTGACTTTC. Its translation: CASSDRSSGANVLTF.

This clonotype was counted ten times or more. V gene TRBV7-9 combines with J gene TRBJ2-7; no reliable D call. Germline V gene sequence: CDR1 SEHNR, CDR2 FQNEAQ (reference sequence). The CDR3 runs to 15 residues. V was clipped by 5 bases and J by 2 bases, with 16 bases between them. The CDR3 is CASSDARARPYEQYF. The CDR3 DNA follows: TGTGCCAGCAGCGACGCACGGGCTCGCCCCTACGAGCAGTACTTC. Combining the CDR3 with reference TRBV7-9 and TRBJ2-7 gives the whole variable domain DTGVSQNPRHKITKRGQNVTFRCDPISEHNRLYWYRQTLGQGPEFLTYFQNEAQLEKSRLLSDRFSAERPKGSFSTLEIQRTEQGDSAMYLCASSDARARPYEQYFGPGTRLTVT.

The rearrangement links TRBV20-1 to TRBJ2-1; D gene uncertain. The CDR3 contains 14 residues. V was pared by 3 bases and J by 0 bases, with 9 bases between. Germline V gene data show CDR1 as DFQATT and CDR2 as SNEGSKA (reference sequence). The CDR3 here is CSASHPSSYNEQFF. As DNA, the CDR3 is TGCAGTGCTAGTCATCCTTCCTCCTACAATGAGCAGTTCTTC.

This clonotype was observed a few times. The genes are TRBV10-3 and TRBJ2-3; the match to TRBD1 covers 8 bases. With V trimmed by 4 bases and J by 3 bases, 3 bases remained unmatched. The CDR3 consists of 14 residues. CDR1 ENHRY and CDR2 SYGVKD come from the germline V gene. The CDR3 here is CAISGTGRTDTQYF. DNA of the CDR3: TGTGCCATCAGTGGGACAGGGCGGACAGATACGCAGTATTTT.

Ten or more counts support this clonotype. The chain uses TRBV7-9 and TRBJ1-6; D gene uncertain. The V and J ends lost 1 base and 7 bases respectively, with 8 bases between them. The germline V gene encodes CDR1 SEHNR and CDR2 FQNEAQ (reference sequence). The length of the CDR3 is 14 residues. The CDR3 DNA is TGTGCCAGCAGCTTAGAGGGCAGCAATTCACCCCTCCACTTT. It yields the protein CASSLEGSNSPLHF.

V and J are TRBV14 and TRBJ1-2; D uncertain. The germline V and J ends were trimmed by 5 bases and 3 bases, with 16 bases remaining between them. Germline lookup yields CDR1 SGHDN and CDR2 FVKESK. The CDR3 consists of 15 residues. The CDR3 DNA is TGTGCCAGCAGCAAATCGGGTCCCTCGGACTATGGCTACACCTTC. This encodes CASSKSGPSDYGYTF.

The V gene is TRBV27, the J gene TRBJ2-7; 11 bases agree with TRBD2. Germline V lookup: CDR1 MNHEY, CDR2 SMNVEV (reference sequence). This CDR3 region has 14 residues. The J segment lost 1 base and the V segment lost 7 bases, leaving 3 bases of the junction unmatched. The CDR3, as DNA: TGTGCCAGCAAACGGACTAGCGGGTCCTACGAGCAGTACTTC. Amino acid sequence: CASKRTSGSYEQYF.

The CDR3 coding sequence is TGCGCCAGCAGCCAAATAAGGGGGGCTGAAGCTTTCTTT. It encodes CASSQIRGAEAFF. The rearrangement links TRBV4-3 to TRBJ1-1; TRBD1 is a possible D gene (6 bases). Germline CDR1 LGHNA, CDR2 YSLEER. The V end was cut by 2 bases, the J end by 6 bases, with 10 bases between. The CDR3 spans 13 residues.

This clonotype was found a few times. The chain links TRBV12-3 or TRBV12-4 to TRBJ1-4, with 7 bases that match TRBD1. After removal of 6 bases from V and 3 bases from J, the junction contained 4 bases not matched to a gene. This CDR3 is built from 14 residues. Here the CDR3 DNA reads TGTGCCAGCAGCACACAGGGGCCTAATGAAAAACTGTTTTTT. It translates to CASSTQGPNEKLFF.

This chain connects TRBV4-3 to TRBJ1-2; D call uncertain. The CDR3 covers 15 residues. Germline CDR1 and CDR2: LGHNA and YSLEER. V gave up 0 bases and J gave up 0 bases, with 8 bases separating them. The CDR3 DNA sequence: TGCGCCAGCAGCCAAGAGTACAAAACTAACTATGGCTACACCTTC. It encodes CASSQEYKTNYGYTF.

This clonotype was seen only a few times. The chain is built from TRBV7-9 and TRBJ2-5; TRBD2 aligns across 14 bases. The junction had 12 bases not matched to a gene; V was cut back by 5 bases and J by 7 bases. The CDR3 extends over 17 amino acids. Germline V gene data show CDR1 as SEHNR and CDR2 as FQNEAQ (reference sequence). The CDR3 spells CASSLGLAGGSRSTQYF. The CDR3 DNA sequence: TGTGCCAGCAGCCTTGGACTAGCGGGGGGAAGTAGGTCGACCCAGTACTTC.

This clonotype was counted between two and nine times. This chain uses TRBV7-2 with TRBJ2-5; D uncertain. This CDR3 spans 13 amino acids. With 3 bases removed from V and 4 bases from J, the gap between germline ends came to 9 bases. From germline, CDR1 is SGHTA and CDR2 FQGNSA. This CDR3 reads CASSFNRLETQYF. DNA for the CDR3: TGTGCCAGCAGCTTCAACCGCCTAGAGACCCAGTACTTC.

The table lists this clonotype with a few counts. The chain uses TRBV7-2 and TRBJ2-3; 12 bases align to TRBD2. Germline V gives CDR1 SGHTA, CDR2 FQGNSA. Trimming removed 4 bases from V and 8 bases from J; junction bases left unmatched: 10. This CDR3 is built from 16 residues. The CDR3 here is CASSSLAGGLRGTQYF. CDR3 nucleotides: TGTGCCAGCAGCTCGCTAGCGGGGGGGCTACGCGGTACGCAGTATTTT.

The chain has TRBV11-2 and TRBJ1-4, with TRBD1 matching over 9 bases. The CDR3 sequence is 14 residues long. From germline, CDR1 is SGHAT and CDR2 FQNNGV. Trimming removed 5 bases from V and 6 bases from J; junction bases left unmatched: 4. CDR3 in amino acids: CASSRQGGDEKLFF. CDR3 nucleotide sequence: TGTGCCAGCAGCCGACAGGGGGGAGATGAAAAACTGTTTTTT.

Only a few counts were recorded for this clonotype. V usage is TRBV4-3 and J usage is TRBJ2-1; 8 positions agree with TRBD2. The germline V gene has CDR1 LGHNA and CDR2 YSLEER. This CDR3 is 16 amino acids long. The V gene end was trimmed by 1 base and the J gene end by 0 bases; junction bases not matched to a gene: 2. The CDR3 nucleotides are TGCGCCAGCAGCCAAGGCGGGGGGAGCTCCTACAATGAGCAGTTCTTC. Amino acid sequence: CASSQGGGSSYNEQFF.

In its sample, this clonotype was seen a few times. The genes are TRBV10-3 and TRBJ2-2, with 12 nucleotides matching TRBD1. Germline V gene data show CDR1 as ENHRY and CDR2 as SYGVKD. The CDR3 spans 16 residues. Trimming took 6 bases from V and 5 from J; bases not matched to a gene: 7. As DNA, the CDR3 is TGTGCCATCAGGGACCGGGACAGGGGGCGTACCGGGGAGCTGTTTTTT. This codes for CAIRDRDRGRTGELFF.

The chain uses TRBV20-1 and TRBJ1-2; D perhaps matches TRBD1 (5 bases). Deletions cut 6 bases from V and 6 bases from J, with 14 bases between. The CDR3 sequence is 12 residues long. The germline V gene has CDR1 DFQATT and CDR2 SNEGSKA (reference sequence). CDR3 in amino acids: CSAGEGNNGYTF. CDR3 sequence (DNA): TGCAGTGCGGGGGAGGGAAATAATGGCTACACCTTC.

This clonotype has only a few counts. This chain joins TRBV6-2 or TRBV6-3 and TRBJ2-1; 9 bases agree with TRBD1. Germline CDR1 reads MNHEY; CDR2 reads SVGEGT. The CDR3 covers 16 residues. V lost 2 bases, J lost 9 bases, and 11 bases stayed unmatched. CDR3 in DNA: TGTGCCAGCAGTTACGCCGGGACAGGGAAGGTCGGTGAGCAGTTCTTC. This translates into CASSYAGTGKVGEQFF.

This clonotype was found a few times. The chain links TRBV20-1 to TRBJ2-2, with 7 bases fitting TRBD1. Losses at the gene ends were 6 bases for V and 4 bases for J; bases not matched to a gene: 11. Germline assignment: CDR1 DFQATT and CDR2 SNEGSKA (reference sequence). This CDR3 region has 15 residues. The CDR3 bases are TGCAGTGCGAACAGTTACACAGGGGTCACCGGGGAGCTGTTTTTT. This encodes CSANSYTGVTGELFF.

This clonotype has a handful of counts. The V and J genes are TRBV7-2 and TRBJ2-5, with D perhaps being TRBD1 or TRBD2 (5 bases each). The CDR3 totals 15 residues. The germline CDR1 and CDR2 sequences are SGHTA and FQGNSA. Trimming stripped 3 bases from V and 2 bases from J, with 13 bases between. This chain's CDR3 is CASSFGTFGQETQYF. The CDR3 bases are TGTGCCAGCAGCTTCGGGACCTTCGGGCAAGAGACCCAGTACTTC.

The V call is TRBV10-3, the J call TRBJ2-3, with D possibly TRBD1 on 6 matching bases. V lost 7 bases and J lost 0, with 17 bases in between. This CDR3 comprises 16 residues. The germline gives CDR1 ENHRY, CDR2 SYGVKD. The CDR3 DNA follows: TGTGCCATCAACAGTGGGGGCCTCTCTAGCACAGATACGCAGTATTTT. Protein product: CAINSGGLSSTDTQYF.

The chain combines TRBV6-2 or TRBV6-3 with TRBJ1-2; weak D call: TRBD1 (5 bases). V shed 6 bases and J shed 8 bases, with 19 bases lying between them. This CDR3 region has 14 residues. In germline, CDR1 is MNHEY, CDR2 SVGEGT. The DNA of the CDR3 is TGTGCCAGCAGCTCTCCAACGGGGGTCGGAGGCTACACCTTC. Protein product: CASSSPTGVGGYTF.

This clonotype came up a few times. This rearrangement joins TRBV20-1 to TRBJ1-4, with 7 bases fitting TRBD1. There are 13 residues in the CDR3. The J segment lost 10 bases and the V segment lost 1 base, leaving 6 bases of the junction unmatched. In germline, CDR1 is DFQATT, CDR2 SNEGSKA (reference sequence). The CDR3 region has the DNA TGCAGTGCTAGAGGGCAGGGGGAGCGAAAACTGTTTTTT. It yields the protein CSARGQGERKLFF.

The V call is TRBV2, the J call TRBJ2-7, with 7 bases lining up with TRBD1. CDR3 length equals 16 residues. CDR1 is SNHLY and CDR2 is FYNNEI in the germline V gene. The trim removed 6 bases at V and 0 bases at J, leaving 11 bases unmatched. The DNA of the CDR3 is TGTGCCAGCAGGGAACGTACCGGGACAGTCTCCTACGAGCAGTACTTC. This translates into CASRERTGTVSYEQYF.

The count of this clonotype is one. At one end the junction does not follow the germline gene, possibly because of a read error. This chain links TRBV4-3 with TRBJ2-2, with D possibly being TRBD1 (6 bases). This CDR3 spans 16 amino acids. The germline CDR1 and CDR2 sequences are LGHNA and YSLEER. CDR3 residues: CASGQDAGANTGELFF. In DNA, the CDR3 is TGCGCCAGCGGCCAAGATGCAGGGGCCAACACCGGGGAGCTGTTTTTT.

This clonotype was seen a few times. This chain uses TRBV20-1 with TRBJ2-3; 7 nucleotides line up with TRBD1. The CDR3 contains 14 residues. Per germline, CDR1 DFQATT and CDR2 SNEGSKA (reference sequence). Losses at the gene ends were 6 bases for V and 5 bases for J; bases not matched to a gene: 11. This CDR3 reads CSAIDRDLGDTQYF. Here the CDR3 DNA reads TGCAGTGCCATTGACAGGGATCTTGGAGATACGCAGTATTTT.

This clonotype was detected only a few times. The chain carries TRBV9 and TRBJ2-7; possibly TRBD2 for D (6 bases). Germline CDR1 SGDLS, CDR2 YYNGEE. Trimming took off 0 bases at V and 0 bases at J, with 16 bases between the two ends. The CDR3 consists of 17 residues. CDR3 sequence reads: CASSVGPGESLSYEQYF. CDR3 sequence (DNA): TGTGCCAGCAGCGTAGGACCGGGGGAGTCCCTCTCCTACGAGCAGTACTTC.

The rearrangement joins TRBV3-1 to TRBJ2-3, with D uncertain. The CDR3 loop spans 15 amino acids. V shed 1 base and J shed 4 bases, with 12 bases lying between them. The germline V gene encodes CDR1 LGHDT and CDR2 YNNKEL (reference sequence). In DNA form, the CDR3 reads TGTGCCAGCAGCCAAGCGGTGAGCTCCGCAGATACGCAGTATTTT. This gives the protein CASSQAVSSADTQYF.